The present entry profiles one T cell receptor (beta chain) with its context. Looked up from germline, CDR1 is MNHEY and CDR2 is SMNVEV (reference sequence). This CDR3 has 14 amino acids. Trimming took off 7 bases at V and 0 bases at J, with 10 bases between the two ends. The data derive from a study of shared clonotypes between healthy human individuals. Sequencing was performed with immunoSEQ multiplex PCR; in TCRdb, only in-frame clones are kept and a portion is missing. Here the sample spans a few million clones, around 94% being singletons. The chain joins TRBV27 to TRBJ2-4; maybe TRBD2 (5 bases). Sequencing was carried out using naive CD4+ T cells sorted from blood. The subset here: CD45RA+ positively selected. This clonotype was obtained from a man aged 18 to 29 in good health. The CDR3 DNA is TGTGCCAGCAAGGTAGGACTAGCCAAAAACATTCAGTACTTC. It translates to CASKVGLAKNIQYF.